This T cell receptor (beta chain) was captured by sequencing in a study of cytomegalovirus exposure and HLA in healthy donors. Germline V CDR1 and CDR2: SEHNR, FQNEAQ (reference sequence). The length of the CDR3 is 11 residues. Trimming left V 3 bases short and J 14 bases short, with 10 bases between. Measured with immunoSEQ multiplex PCR; TCRdb has only the in-frame clones, and not every one. The data hold about 190,000 clones, with approximately 84% observed a single time. V usage is TRBV7-9 and J usage is TRBJ2-2; a possible D gene is TRBD2 (5 bases). The receptor was isolated from a man aged 18 to 29 in good health and CMV-seropositive. Sequenced material: PBMCs. The CDR3 region has the DNA TGTGCCAGCAGCTTGAGGGAGTTACTGTTTTTT. This sequence encodes CASSLRELLFF.